Listed below are T cell receptor beta chains from one sample, sequenced in a study of cytomegalovirus exposure and HLA in healthy donors. This table comes from immunoSEQ multiplex PCR, and its TCRdb copy is limited to in-frame clones, with some not included. The sample carries 130,000 or so clones, roughly four fifths recorded once. The sample consisted of PBMCs. The receptors here all came from a female donor in good health and CMV-seronegative. Both conserved end residues are part of each CDR3. The D gene is left open where the match is weak. A clone size is listed for some rows: how often the clone was seen (once, few, many), or a class if it is expanded.

V gene: TRBV6-5
D gene: TRBD1
clone size: NA
J gene: TRBJ1-2
CDR3 protein: CASGTGGLSYGYTF
CDR3 DNA: TGTGCCAGCGGGACAGGGGGGTTATCCTATGGCTACACCTTC

V gene: TRBV19
D gene: NA
clone size: NA
J gene: TRBJ1-1
CDR3 protein: CASRLGREGRNTEAFF
CDR3 DNA: TGTGCCAGTAGGTTGGGGCGGGAAGGGAGGAACACTGAAGCTTTCTTT

V gene: TRBV27
D gene: NA
clone size: NA
J gene: TRBJ1-5
CDR3 protein: CASLQAPGQPQHF
CDR3 DNA: TGTGCCAGCCTTCAGGCCCCAGGACAGCCCCAGCATTTT

V gene: TRBV7-2
D gene: NA
clone size: NA
J gene: TRBJ1-6
CDR3 protein: CASRDSYNSPLHF
CDR3 DNA: TGTGCCAGTCGCGACAGCTATAATTCACCCCTCCACTTT

V gene: TRBV5-1
D gene: TRBD2
clone size: NA
J gene: TRBJ2-5
CDR3 protein: CASSVGTSGYQETQYF
CDR3 DNA: TGCGCCAGCAGCGTAGGGACTAGCGGATACCAAGAGACCCAGTACTTC

V gene: TRBV19
D gene: NA
clone size: NA
J gene: TRBJ1-2
CDR3 protein: CASSREPSPYGYTF
CDR3 DNA: TGTGCCAGTAGTAGAGAGCCAAGCCCCTATGGCTACACCTTC

V gene: TRBV27
D gene: TRBD1
clone size: NA
J gene: TRBJ1-1
CDR3 protein: CASRHLGDRVLTEAFF
CDR3 DNA: TGTGCCAGCCGGCATTTAGGGGACAGGGTCCTCACTGAAGCTTTCTTT

V gene: TRBV7-3
D gene: NA
clone size: NA
J gene: TRBJ2-5
CDR3 protein: CASSLTGGQETQYF
CDR3 DNA: TGTGCCAGCAGCTTAACAGGGGGCCAAGAGACCCAGTACTTC

V gene: TRBV5-1
D gene: NA
clone size: NA
J gene: TRBJ2-7
CDR3 protein: CASSLAGSYEQYF
CDR3 DNA: TGCGCCAGCAGCTTGGCCGGCTCCTACGAGCAGTACTTC

V gene: TRBV14
D gene: NA
clone size: few
J gene: TRBJ2-7
CDR3 protein: CASSIQGYEQYF
CDR3 DNA: TGTGCCAGCAGCATCCAGGGGTACGAGCAGTACTTC

V gene: TRBV6-1
D gene: NA
clone size: NA
J gene: TRBJ1-4
CDR3 protein: CASSETTGCLLFF
CDR3 DNA: TGTGCCAGCAGTGAAACTACAGGGTGTTTACTGTTTTTT

V gene: TRBV4-2
D gene: TRBD1
clone size: NA
J gene: TRBJ2-7
CDR3 protein: CASSLKTGYKEEQYF
CDR3 DNA: TGTGCCAGCAGCCTAAAGACAGGGTATAAGGAGGAGCAGTACTTC

V gene: TRBV28
D gene: NA
clone size: NA
J gene: TRBJ2-2
CDR3 protein: CASSPAGVAGELFF
CDR3 DNA: TGTGCCAGCAGTCCCGCCGGTGTCGCCGGGGAGCTGTTTTTT

V gene: TRBV27
D gene: TRBD2
clone size: NA
J gene: TRBJ2-7
CDR3 protein: CASSFSRGTSGSQQYF
CDR3 DNA: TGTGCCAGCAGTTTCTCCCGGGGGACTAGCGGGAGTCAGCAGTACTTC

V gene: TRBV5-1
D gene: NA
clone size: once
J gene: TRBJ2-7
CDR3 protein: CASSFGGAVISDEQYF
CDR3 DNA: TGCGCCAGCAGCTTCGGCGGTGCGGTAATAAGCGACGAGCAGTACTTC

V gene: TRBV18
D gene: TRBD2
clone size: NA
J gene: TRBJ2-7
CDR3 protein: CASSPPLASGSGEQYF
CDR3 DNA: TGTGCCAGCTCACCACCGCTGGCTAGCGGGAGTGGCGAGCAGTACTTC

V gene: TRBV2
D gene: NA
clone size: few
J gene: TRBJ1-1
CDR3 protein: CASSEGAGRTGTEAFF
CDR3 DNA: TGTGCCAGCAGCGAAGGAGCGGGAAGGACGGGCACTGAAGCTTTCTTT

V gene: TRBV6-5
D gene: TRBD1
clone size: NA
J gene: TRBJ1-1
CDR3 protein: CASSYSGTGEAFF
CDR3 DNA: TGTGCCAGCAGTTACTCTGGGACAGGTGAAGCTTTCTTT

V gene: TRBV15
D gene: TRBD1
clone size: NA
J gene: TRBJ2-2
CDR3 protein: CATRDSNTGELFF
CDR3 DNA: TGTGCCACCCGGGACAGCAACACCGGGGAGCTGTTTTTT

V gene: TRBV28
D gene: NA
clone size: few
J gene: TRBJ1-1
CDR3 protein: CASTKRGNTEAFF
CDR3 DNA: TGTGCCAGCACAAAAAGAGGGAACACTGAAGCTTTCTTT

V gene: TRBV4-1
D gene: TRBD1
clone size: few
J gene: TRBJ2-7
CDR3 protein: CASTATTGTRTPREYF
CDR3 DNA: TGCGCCAGCACCGCAACGACAGGGACAAGGACTCCTCGTGAGTACTTC

V gene: TRBV5-6
D gene: TRBD2
clone size: few
J gene: TRBJ2-3
CDR3 protein: CASSLASGDTQYF
CDR3 DNA: TGTGCCAGCAGCTTGGCTAGCGGGGATACGCAGTATTTT

V gene: TRBV29-1
D gene: NA
clone size: NA
J gene: TRBJ1-4
CDR3 protein: CSVSSQGLREKLFF
CDR3 DNA: TGCAGCGTGTCCTCTCAGGGGCTCCGTGAAAAACTGTTTTTT

V gene: TRBV28
D gene: NA
clone size: NA
J gene: TRBJ1-5
CDR3 protein: CASTDSISNQPQHF
CDR3 DNA: TGTGCCAGCACCGACAGCATTAGCAATCAGCCCCAGCATTTT

V gene: TRBV7-6
D gene: TRBD1
clone size: NA
J gene: TRBJ2-7
CDR3 protein: CASSLVGTGAPGISYEQYF
CDR3 DNA: TGTGCCAGCAGCTTAGTTGGGACAGGGGCTCCAGGAATCTCCTACGAGCAGTACTTC

V gene: TRBV4-1
D gene: TRBD1
clone size: NA
J gene: TRBJ1-6
CDR3 protein: CASSQDADRGSPLHF
CDR3 DNA: TGCGCCAGCAGCCAAGACGCGGACAGGGGATCACCCCTCCACTTT

V gene: TRBV7-9
D gene: TRBD1
clone size: NA
J gene: TRBJ1-1
CDR3 protein: CASSLIPGQSTEAFF
CDR3 DNA: TGTGCCAGCAGCTTAATCCCGGGACAGTCCACTGAAGCTTTCTTT

V gene: TRBV9
D gene: NA
clone size: NA
J gene: TRBJ1-1
CDR3 protein: CASSVTGYTEAFF
CDR3 DNA: TGTGCCAGCAGCGTAACGGGGTACACTGAAGCTTTCTTT

V gene: TRBV5-1
D gene: NA
clone size: NA
J gene: TRBJ1-5
CDR3 protein: CASSPLAGTNQPQHF
CDR3 DNA: TGCGCCAGCAGCCCCCTTGCGGGAACTAATCAGCCCCAGCATTTT

V gene: TRBV5-5
D gene: NA
clone size: NA
J gene: TRBJ1-2
CDR3 protein: CASISLGESNGYTF
CDR3 DNA: TGTGCCAGCATCTCCCTCGGGGAGTCAAATGGCTACACCTTC

V gene: TRBV5-8
D gene: TRBD1
clone size: NA
J gene: TRBJ1-5
CDR3 protein: CASSLGQGSRNQPQHF
CDR3 DNA: TGTGCCAGCAGCTTGGGACAGGGGTCTCGCAATCAGCCCCAGCATTTT

V gene: TRBV28
D gene: NA
clone size: NA
J gene: TRBJ1-1
CDR3 protein: CAGSFLGESTEAFF
CDR3 DNA: TGTGCCGGCAGTTTCTTAGGGGAAAGCACTGAAGCTTTCTTT

V gene: TRBV12-5
D gene: TRBD2
clone size: once
J gene: TRBJ2-3
CDR3 protein: CASGLVPLGGRYTDTQYF
CDR3 DNA: TGTGCTAGTGGTTTGGTACCGTTGGGGGGGAGGTACACAGATACGCAGTATTTT

V gene: TRBV7-2
D gene: NA
clone size: NA
J gene: TRBJ2-3
CDR3 protein: CASSLGERRRTDTQYF
CDR3 DNA: TGTGCCAGCAGCTTAGGGGAGCGGCGGCGCACAGATACGCAGTATTTT

V gene: TRBV5-4
D gene: NA
clone size: few
J gene: TRBJ1-1
CDR3 protein: CASGSGGRNTEAFF
CDR3 DNA: TGTGCCAGCGGGTCGGGGGGCCGGAACACTGAAGCTTTCTTT

V gene: TRBV27
D gene: NA
clone size: NA
J gene: TRBJ2-5
CDR3 protein: CASSSGLHQETQYF
CDR3 DNA: TGTGCCAGCAGCTCAGGACTGCACCAAGAGACCCAGTACTTC

V gene: TRBV6-1
D gene: NA
clone size: NA
J gene: TRBJ1-4
CDR3 protein: CASSETIPRDTGTLVLFF
CDR3 DNA: TGTGCCAGCAGTGAAACAATTCCCCGCGATACAGGGACATTAGTACTGTTTTTT

V gene: TRBV7-8
D gene: NA
clone size: NA
J gene: TRBJ2-5
CDR3 protein: CASSSSGLRETQYF
CDR3 DNA: TGTGCCAGCAGCTCAAGCGGCCTGAGAGAGACCCAGTACTTC

V gene: TRBV28
D gene: NA
clone size: NA
J gene: TRBJ1-1
CDR3 protein: CATIDSSGTEAFF
CDR3 DNA: TGTGCCACCATAGACTCCTCGGGCACTGAAGCTTTCTTT

V gene: TRBV2
D gene: TRBD1
clone size: NA
J gene: TRBJ2-3
CDR3 protein: CASAGQGSDTQYF
CDR3 DNA: TGTGCCAGCGCAGGACAGGGTTCCGATACGCAGTATTTT

V gene: TRBV5-1
D gene: TRBD1
clone size: NA
J gene: TRBJ1-6
CDR3 protein: CASRRGQGAWIDSPLHF
CDR3 DNA: TGCGCCAGCAGACGCGGACAGGGGGCATGGATTGATTCACCCCTCCACTTT

V gene: TRBV27
D gene: TRBD1
clone size: NA
J gene: TRBJ1-1
CDR3 protein: CASSSLGQGAWNTEAFF
CDR3 DNA: TGTGCCAGCAGTTCCCTCGGACAGGGGGCTTGGAACACTGAAGCTTTCTTT